A single sample gave rise to the 18 T cell receptor delta chains below, sequenced in a study of gammadelta T cells in human blood. TCRdb fed the RT-PCR reads into CATT to redo clone calling. The sample has more than 900 delta-chain clones, 6.5% to 8.5% seen once. The sample consisted of non-Vgamma9Vdelta2 gamma-delta T cells from adult blood. The receptor source for this set is a human donor.

By sample fraction, this clone is large. The chain is built from TRDV1 and TRDJ2; a weak D match, TRDD3 (6 bases). V was cut by 0 bases and J by 0 bases, with 23 bases left in between. Germline V CDR1 and CDR2: TSWWSYY, QGS. The CDR3 loop spans 21 amino acids. The CDR3 protein is CALGELGLPLLGYSLTAQLFF. CDR3 nucleotide sequence: TGTGCTCTTGGGGAACTAGGACTACCCTTGCTGGGGTATTCTTTGACAGCACAACTCTTCTTT.

This clone is labeled medium-sized. The chain combines TRDV1 with TRDJ1, with TRDD3 matching over 9 bases. Germline V lookup: CDR1 TSWWSYY, CDR2 QGS. The CDR3 runs 26 residues. Losses at the gene ends were 2 bases for V and 0 bases for J; bases not matched to a gene: 34. CDR3 in amino acids: CALGERPPTGGRATEVLGTNTDKLIF. DNA for the CDR3: TGTGCTCTTGGGGAAAGGCCCCCTACTGGGGGACGCGCGACGGAGGTGCTGGGGACTAACACCGATAAACTCATCTTT.

By share, this clone ranks as medium-sized. The chain recombines TRDV1 with TRDJ1, with TRDD3 identical over 10 bases. Germline V gives CDR1 TSWWSYY, CDR2 QGS. J lost 2 bases, V lost 1 base, and 22 bases had no gene match. CDR3 length: 22 residues. In nucleotides, the CDR3 is TGTGCTCTTGGGGAACGCCTGGGTAAACGTTACTGGGGGATTGGATTTACCGATAAACTCATCTTT. Translated, it gives CALGERLGKRYWGIGFTDKLIF.

The table lists this clone with a few counts. With only one base between it and a far larger clone, this is likely a read error. This chain links TRDV1 with TRDJ1; 11 bases align to TRDD3. The trim removed 1 base at V and 0 bases at J, leaving 16 bases unmatched. Germline V CDR1 and CDR2: TSWWSYY, QGS. The CDR3 has 21 residues. This chain's CDR3 is CALGERNYWGICGYYTDKLIF. CDR3 coding DNA: TGTGCTCTTGGGGAACGAAACTACTGGGGGATATGCGGGTATTACACCGATAAACTCATCTTT.

This clone is medium-sized (0.01 to 0.1%) in the sample. The V call is TRDV1, the J call TRDJ1; 8 bases agree with TRDD3. Looked up from germline, CDR1 is TSWWSYY and CDR2 is QGS. With V trimmed by 2 bases and J by 1 base, 15 bases remained unmatched. The CDR3 is 19 residues long. The CDR3: CALGERKLGILNFTDKLIF. DNA of the CDR3: TGTGCTCTTGGGGAAAGGAAACTGGGGATACTGAATTTCACCGATAAACTCATCTTT.

By sample fraction, this clone is large. This sequence joins TRDV1 and TRDJ1, with D possibly TRDD2 on 5 matching bases. The CDR3 covers 20 residues. Trimming cost V 6 bases and J 2 bases, with 31 bases left between them. Germline V gives CDR1 TSWWSYY, CDR2 QGS. CDR3 DNA sequence: TGTGCTCTTGGAGACTTCCCTCGACGGCTCGCCGGGAGTGATACCGATAAACTCATCTTT. Its protein product is CALGDFPRRLAGSDTDKLIF.

Although no V gene was called, TRDJ1 is the J gene. The CDR3 has 11 residues. The CDR3: CAIFRADKLIF. DNA for the CDR3: TGTGCCATTTTTCGGGCCGATAAACTCATCTTT.

This clone is deemed medium-sized. This chain joins TRDV2 and TRDJ1; D is unresolved. Trimming removed 0 bases from V and 2 bases from J, with 9 bases in between. This CDR3 comprises 14 residues. Per the germline V gene, CDR1 is GEAIGNYY and CDR2 is EKD. Here the CDR3 DNA reads TGTGCCTGTGACACCGGGTGGGTAACCGATAAACTCATCTTT. It yields the protein CACDTGWVTDKLIF.

By sample fraction, this clone is large (0.1 to 1%). The same CDR3 arises from other DNA sequences in this sample as well. The chain joins TRDV2 to TRDJ1, with a tentative D call TRDD3 (6 bases). Germline assignment: CDR1 GEAIGNYY and CDR2 EKD. Trimming pared 0 bases from V and 0 bases from J, leaving 10 bases between. This CDR3 has 15 residues. The chain's CDR3 is CACDTPGDDTDKLIF. The CDR3 DNA sequence: TGTGCCTGTGACACCCCGGGGGACGACACCGATAAACTCATCTTT.

In this sample, this clone is medium-sized (0.01 to 0.1%). The chain combines TRDV1 with TRDJ1; TRDD2 agrees at 8 bases. Trimming at V came to 5 bases and at J to 2 bases, leaving 28 bases not matched to a gene. Germline lookup yields CDR1 TSWWSYY and CDR2 QGS. The CDR3 is made up of 22 amino acids. The DNA for the CDR3 is TGTGCTCTTGGGAACCCAACTTCCTACCTGGGCTATAACGCGAAGACGACCGATAAACTCATCTTT. It translates to CALGNPTSYLGYNAKTTDKLIF.

This clone was seen more than once but under ten times. The rearrangement links TRDV3 to TRDJ1, with TRDD3 matching over 10 bases. CDR3 length equals 20 residues. Per germline, CDR1 TVYSNPD and CDR2 GDNSRS (reference sequence). After removal of 4 bases from V and 5 bases from J, the junction contained 28 bases not matched to a gene. As DNA, the CDR3 is TGTGCCTGCTCCCTTGGGTTGGGGGATACTCGGTCCCATAGTGAGGATAAACTCATCTTT. It translates to CACSLGLGDTRSHSEDKLIF.

By sample fraction, this clone is large. The chain couples TRDV1 to TRDJ1; 10 bases fit TRDD3. This CDR3 is 24 amino acids long. The ends lost 0 bases at V and 4 bases at J; junction bases unmatched: 29. The germline gives CDR1 TSWWSYY, CDR2 QGS. CDR3 sequence: CALGELRPFPRWAPLGDSGDKLIF. The CDR3 DNA is TGTGCTCTTGGGGAACTAAGGCCTTTCCCCCGATGGGCCCCTCTGGGGGATAGTGGCGATAAACTCATCTTT.

By share, this clone counts as medium-sized. The J gene is TRDJ1, the V gene TRDV1; 11 bases are a match to TRDD3. The CDR3 contains 19 residues. V lost 3 bases to trimming and J lost 0 bases; unmatched junction nucleotides: 12. Germline-derived CDR1 and CDR2 are TSWWSYY and QGS. In DNA, the CDR3 is TGTGCTCTTGGGGACCCCGGATGGGGGATACGGGCCTACACCGATAAACTCATCTTT. Protein sequence: CALGDPGWGIRAYTDKLIF.

As to this clone: A much larger clone lies one base from this, so it may be a read error. The chain links TRDV1 to TRDJ1; 13 bases match TRDD3. The CDR3 contains 25 residues. Germline V gives CDR1 TSWWSYY, CDR2 QGS. The ends lost 0 bases at V and 3 bases at J; junction bases unmatched: 28. CDR3 DNA sequence: TGTGCTCTTGGGGAACTGGGCTCCGCAACCCCGTACTGGGGGATACGCACTGCCCAGGCCGATAAACTCATCTTT. It yields the protein CALGELGSATPYWGIRTAQADKLIF.

This clone is medium-sized (0.01 to 0.1%) within its sample. J is TRDJ1 and V is TRAV38-2/DV8, with TRDD3 matching 10 bases. V lost 0 bases and J lost 0; bases outside the gene matches: 32. CDR1 is TSESDYY, CDR2 QEAYKQQN, per germline. This CDR3 comprises 26 residues. This chain's CDR3 is CAYRSATLSLPSWYWGIATHTDKLIF. CDR3 DNA: TGTGCTTATAGGAGCGCGACCCTGTCCCTGCCTTCTTGGTACTGGGGGATCGCTACCCACACCGATAAACTCATCTTT.

This clone was detected once. A read error may be the cause here, since a much bigger clone is one base away. Other DNA sequences in this sample translate to the same CDR3. The genes are TRDV1 and TRDJ1; TRDD3 might be the D (6 bases). This CDR3 is built from 28 residues. The germline V gene has CDR1 TSWWSYY and CDR2 QGS. Trimming shortened V by 4 bases and J by 0 bases, and 51 bases separated the two germline ends. The CDR3 nucleotides are TGTGCTCTTGGGGCACCAGGGGGACCCTACCCAATGATTGGCTGGGCCCCAGATCCCCCCTCGTACACCGATAAACTCATCTTT. This gives the protein CALGAPGGPYPMIGWAPDPPSYTDKLIF.

The sample holds a few counts of this clone. The chain combines TRDV1 with TRDJ1; D is undetermined. The CDR3 is made up of 16 amino acids. V was pared by 7 bases and J by 2 bases, with 20 bases between. Germline assignment: CDR1 TSWWSYY and CDR2 QGS. CDR3 in DNA: TGTGCTCTTGACCAATATCTTGGAGCGGGGACCGATAAACTCATCTTT. This sequence encodes CALDQYLGAGTDKLIF.

This clone is medium-sized (0.01 to 0.1%) in the sample. This sequence joins TRDV1 and TRDJ1; possible D gene TRDD2, 5 bases. Germline CDR1 reads TSWWSYY; CDR2 reads QGS. The V end was cut by 1 base, the J end by 0 bases, with 27 bases between. There are 21 residues in the CDR3. CDR3 sequence: CALGEPHHSSLLGGYTDKLIF. CDR3 DNA: TGTGCTCTTGGGGAACCCCACCATTCCTCTCTCCTAGGAGGGTACACCGATAAACTCATCTTT.